Each of the 8 T cell receptor beta chains below was sequenced from the same sample in a study of T-cell memory formation after mild COVID-19. TCRdb re-called the 5' RACE reads through MiXCR, storing one row per CDR3 protein. The sample carries hundreds of thousands of distinct CDR3 sequences, 20% to 25% recorded once. The material sequenced was PBMCs or a T cell subset sorted from them (not recorded which). Every receptor here comes from a man aged 18-30 years who had mild COVID-19 (a few samples of this study predate the infection). Cell type and time point are not known.

This clonotype was seen a handful of times. The chain employs TRBV7-9 and TRBJ2-5; tentative D call: TRBD2 (6 bases). The germline V gene has CDR1 SEHNR and CDR2 FQNEAQ (reference sequence). V lost 5 bases, J lost 5 bases, and 12 bases lay in between. The CDR3 loop spans 13 amino acids. CDR3 protein: CASSRSGGETQYF. Written as DNA, the CDR3 is TGTGCCAGCAGCCGATCAGGAGGGGAGACCCAGTACTTC.

V gene TRBV19 combines with J gene TRBJ1-1; 7 nucleotides match TRBD1. V was clipped by 1 base and J by 7 bases; unmatched bases: 3. CDR1 is LNHDA, CDR2 SQIVND, per germline (reference sequence). The CDR3 is made up of 13 amino acids. The CDR3 DNA reads TGTGCCAGTAGTATAGTAGGGGGCGGTGAAGCTTTCTTT. Its translation is CASSIVGGGEAFF. The whole variable domain, remainder taken from reference TRBV19 and TRBJ1-1, is DGGITQSPKYLFRKEGQNVTLSCEQNLNHDAMYWYRQDPGQGLRLIYYSQIVNDFQKGDIAEGYSVSREKKESFPLTVTSAQKNPTAFYLCASSIVGGGEAFFGQGTRLTVV.

There are a few counts of this clonotype. V is TRBV7-2 and J is TRBJ1-4; TRBD1 is a possible D gene (6 bases). The CDR3 loop spans 14 amino acids. The V gene's germline CDR1 is SGHTA and CDR2 FQGNSA. V gave up 7 bases and J gave up 4 bases, with 13 bases separating them. The CDR3 loop is CASNQGGNNEKLFF. The CDR3 region has the DNA TGTGCCAGCAACCAAGGGGGAAATAATGAAAAACTGTTTTTT.

The rearrangement links TRBV7-6 to TRBJ2-7, with D possibly matching TRBD1 (5 bases). The CDR3 has 15 amino acids. In germline, CDR1 is SGHVS, CDR2 FNYEAQ. The ends were cut back, 2 bases at V and 5 bases at J, with 16 bases in the middle. The CDR3: CASSLSVLGRDEQYF. DNA of the CDR3: TGTGCCAGCAGCTTAAGCGTGCTGGGCAGGGACGAGCAGTACTTC.

This rearrangement joins TRBV12-3 or TRBV12-4 to TRBJ2-3; D is uncertain. The CDR3 length is 13 residues. The V end lost 5 bases, the J end lost 6 bases, and 12 bases lay between the germline ends. CDR3 bases: TGTGCCAGCAGTCTGGGCTTGAGGGATACGCAGTATTTT. Its protein is CASSLGLRDTQYF.

This clonotype has just a few counts. V gene TRBV18 combines with J gene TRBJ2-7; no reliable D call. The germline V gene has CDR1 KGHSH and CDR2 LQKENI. The CDR3 is made up of 16 amino acids. V was cut by 3 bases and J by 9 bases, with 24 bases left in between. The CDR3 nucleotides read TGTGCCAGCTCACCCCTCCCCGGCCCTAACTCCCCTGCGCAGTACTTC. Protein: CASSPLPGPNSPAQYF. Filled out from reference TRBV18 and TRBJ2-7, the complete variable domain reads NAGVMQNPRHLVRRRGQEARLRCSPMKGHSHVYWYRQLPEEGLKFMVYLQKENIIDESGMPKERFSAEFPKEGPSILRIQQVVRGDSAAYFCASSPLPGPNSPAQYFGPGTRLTVT.

The rearrangement links TRBV6-2 or TRBV6-3 to TRBJ2-7; D is unclear. The CDR3 contains 15 residues. The germline V gene encodes CDR1 MNHEY and CDR2 SVGEGT. V dropped 10 bases and J dropped 0 bases, with 19 bases sitting between them. CDR3 region: CATTSLGTSSYEQYV. The CDR3 bases are TGTGCCACCACGTCACTCGGAACCAGCTCCTACGAGCAGTACGTC.

Ten or more counts support this clonotype. This sequence joins TRBV11-2 and TRBJ2-2; the D call may be TRBD1 or TRBD2 (5 bases each). This CDR3 is built from 15 residues. Trimming shortened V by 1 base and J by 5 bases, and 11 bases separated the two germline ends. The germline V gene encodes CDR1 SGHAT and CDR2 FQNNGV. CDR3 nucleotides: TGTGCCAGCAGCTTAGCCGGGACCACAACCGGGGAGCTGTTTTTT. Protein product: CASSLAGTTTGELFF.